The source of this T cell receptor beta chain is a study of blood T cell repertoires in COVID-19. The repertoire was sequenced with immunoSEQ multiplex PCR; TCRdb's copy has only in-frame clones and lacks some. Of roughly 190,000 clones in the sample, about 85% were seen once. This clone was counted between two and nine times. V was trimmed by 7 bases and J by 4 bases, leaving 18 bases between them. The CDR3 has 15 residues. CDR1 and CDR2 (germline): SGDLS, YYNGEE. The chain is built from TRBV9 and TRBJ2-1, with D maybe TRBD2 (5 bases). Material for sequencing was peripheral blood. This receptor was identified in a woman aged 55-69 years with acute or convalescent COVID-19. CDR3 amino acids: CASSVEADGYNEQFF. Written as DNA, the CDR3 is TGTGCCAGCTCCGTGGAGGCAGACGGGTACAATGAGCAGTTCTTC. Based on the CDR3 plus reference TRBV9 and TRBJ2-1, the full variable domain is DSGVTQTPKHLITATGQRVTLRCSPRSGDLSVYWYQQSLDQGLQFLIQYYNGEERAKGNILERFSAQQFPDLHSELNLSSLELGDSALYFCASSVEADGYNEQFFGPGTRLTVL.